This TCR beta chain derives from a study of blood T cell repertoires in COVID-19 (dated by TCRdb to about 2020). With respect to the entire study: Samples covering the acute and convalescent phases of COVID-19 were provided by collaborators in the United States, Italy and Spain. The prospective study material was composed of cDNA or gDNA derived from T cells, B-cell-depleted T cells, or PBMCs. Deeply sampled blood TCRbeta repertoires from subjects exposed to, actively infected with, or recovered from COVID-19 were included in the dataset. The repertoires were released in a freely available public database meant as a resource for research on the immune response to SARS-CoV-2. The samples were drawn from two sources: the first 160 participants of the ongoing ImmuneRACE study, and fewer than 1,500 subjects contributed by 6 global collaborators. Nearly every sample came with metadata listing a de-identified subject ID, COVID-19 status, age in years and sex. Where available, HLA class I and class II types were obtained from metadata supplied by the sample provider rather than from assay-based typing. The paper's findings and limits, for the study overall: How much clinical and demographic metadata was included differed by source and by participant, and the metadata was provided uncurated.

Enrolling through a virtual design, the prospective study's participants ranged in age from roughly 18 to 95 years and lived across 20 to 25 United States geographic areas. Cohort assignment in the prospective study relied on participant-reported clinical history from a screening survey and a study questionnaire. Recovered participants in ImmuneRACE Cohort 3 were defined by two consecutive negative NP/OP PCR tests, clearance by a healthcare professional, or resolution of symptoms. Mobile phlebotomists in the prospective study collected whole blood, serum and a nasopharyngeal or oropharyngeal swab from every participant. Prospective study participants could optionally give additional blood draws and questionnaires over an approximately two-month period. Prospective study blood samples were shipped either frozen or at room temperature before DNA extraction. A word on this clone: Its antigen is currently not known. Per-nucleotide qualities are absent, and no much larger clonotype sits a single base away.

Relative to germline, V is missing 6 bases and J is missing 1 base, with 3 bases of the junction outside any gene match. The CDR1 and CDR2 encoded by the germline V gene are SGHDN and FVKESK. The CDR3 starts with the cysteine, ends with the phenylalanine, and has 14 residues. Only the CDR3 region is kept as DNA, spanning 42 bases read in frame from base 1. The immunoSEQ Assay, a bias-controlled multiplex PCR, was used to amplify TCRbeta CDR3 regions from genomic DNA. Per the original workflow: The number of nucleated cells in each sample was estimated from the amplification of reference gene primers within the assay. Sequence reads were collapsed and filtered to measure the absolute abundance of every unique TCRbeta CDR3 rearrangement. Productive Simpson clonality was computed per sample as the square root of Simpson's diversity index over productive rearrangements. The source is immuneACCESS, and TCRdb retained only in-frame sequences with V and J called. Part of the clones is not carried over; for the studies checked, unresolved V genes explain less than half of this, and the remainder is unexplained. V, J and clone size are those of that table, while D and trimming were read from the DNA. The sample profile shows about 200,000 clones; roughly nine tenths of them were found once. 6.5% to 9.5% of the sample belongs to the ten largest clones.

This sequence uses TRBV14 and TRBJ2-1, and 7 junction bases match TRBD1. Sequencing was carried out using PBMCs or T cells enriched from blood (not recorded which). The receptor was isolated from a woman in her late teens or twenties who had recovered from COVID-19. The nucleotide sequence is TGTGCCAGCAGACGACAGGGTTCCTACAATGAGCAGTTCTTC. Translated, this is CASRRQGSYNEQFF.